These 23 T cell receptor beta chains share one sample of origin, sequenced in a study of CD8 T cells in ankylosing spondylitis (dated by TCRdb to the late 2010s). What the authors observed across the whole study: A TCR beta motif of roughly 8 highly homologous amino acid variants appeared characteristic of blood from ankylosing spondylitis patients.

These receptors have no known antigen. Library preparation was by 5' RACE. The run used an Illumina HiSeq 2500. TCRdb applied fastp at Q25 and MiXCR to the public reads, then kept only in-frame beta chains. Every entry covers one CDR3 protein and lists the most common genes and DNA from its rows. In this sample the table shows 250,000 to 350,000 distinct CDR3 sequences, around 7.6% of which occur a single time. The ten most abundant clones make up 14% to 15% of the sample. Sequencing was done on a sample of blood, either unsorted or a sorted T cell fraction (not recorded which). These receptors were collected from a male donor with ankylosing spondylitis.

The chain recombines TRBV30 with TRBJ1-2; D is undetermined. Germline V gene sequence: CDR1 GTSNPN, CDR2 SVGIG (reference sequence). Trimming stripped 1 base from V and 5 bases from J, with 17 bases between. The CDR3 loop spans 15 amino acids. The CDR3 DNA is TGTGCCTGGAGTGCCTCCTTAACCGACGGTTATGGCTACACCTTC. This codes for CAWSASLTDGYGYTF.

In its sample, this clonotype was seen a few times. The chain joins TRBV5-1 to TRBJ1-4; 7 positions agree with TRBD1. This CDR3 has 14 amino acids. Germline CDR1 and CDR2: SGHRS and YFSETQ. The V segment lost 1 base and the J segment 8 bases; nucleotides outside the gene matches: 5. In DNA form, the CDR3 reads TGCGCCAGCAGCTTGCGACAGGGAAAGGAAAAACTGTTTTTT. It codes for CASSLRQGKEKLFF.

In its sample, this clonotype was seen a few times. CDR3 amino acids: CSARKGLAGNTGELFF. For the CDR3, the DNA is TGCAGTGCTAGAAAGGGACTAGCGGGAAACACCGGGGAGCTGTTTTTT. This chain connects TRBV20-1 to TRBJ2-2, with 13 bases identical to TRBD2. V shed 2 bases, J shed 2 bases, and the junction held 2 bases outside the gene matches. CDR3 length: 16 amino acids. Germline loops: CDR1 DFQATT, CDR2 SNEGSKA (reference sequence).

This clonotype appeared many times. V usage is TRBV12-3 or TRBV12-4 and J usage is TRBJ1-1; unclear D gene. The CDR3 is 13 residues long. V shed 2 bases and J shed 4 bases, with 8 bases lying between them. CDR3 residues: CASSLQVRTEAFF. The CDR3 DNA follows: TGTGCCAGCAGTTTACAGGTTCGCACTGAAGCTTTCTTT.

The V and J genes are TRBV18 and TRBJ2-7, with TRBD2 as a possible D gene (6 bases). Germline V gene lookup returns CDR1 KGHSH and CDR2 LQKENI. The CDR3 has 14 residues. Trimming took 2 bases from V and 0 from J, leaving 8 bases between them. The CDR3 bases are TGTGCCAGCTCACCATCCGGGGGCTCCTACGAGCAGTACTTC. Encoded protein: CASSPSGGSYEQYF.

This clonotype was observed many times. The chain uses TRBV20-1 and TRBJ2-1; 13 bases are shared with TRBD2. J lost 9 bases, V lost 5 bases, and 7 bases had no gene match. There are 14 residues in the CDR3. The V gene's germline CDR1 is DFQATT and CDR2 SNEGSKA (reference sequence). The CDR3 DNA sequence: TGCAGTGCTGTCAGACTAGCGGGAGGAGTTGAGCAGTTCTTC. This codes for CSAVRLAGGVEQFF.

To note about this clonotype: A much larger clone sits a single nucleotide away, making a read error possible. This chain connects TRBV20-1 to TRBJ2-1; the match to TRBD2 covers 10 bases. This CDR3 has 14 amino acids. Germline lookup yields CDR1 DFQATT and CDR2 SNEGSKA (reference sequence). The CDR3 reads CSAPGTSAINEKFF. In nucleotides, the CDR3 is TGCAGTGCCCCCGGGACTAGCGCAATCAATGAGAAGTTCTTC.

This clonotype was detected only a few times. The chain couples TRBV7-9 to TRBJ2-1, with 8 bases lining up with TRBD1. The CDR3 covers 12 residues. The germline gives CDR1 SEHNR, CDR2 FQNEAQ (reference sequence). V dropped 7 bases and J dropped 8; count of bases not matched to a gene: 4. DNA of the CDR3: TGTGCCAGCAAGACAGGGGTTGATGAGCAGTTCTTC. This sequence encodes CASKTGVDEQFF. The full variable domain, in which reference TRBV7-9 and TRBJ2-1 provide the parts outside the CDR3, is DTGVSQNPRHKITKRGQNVTFRCDPISEHNRLYWYRQTLGQGPEFLTYFQNEAQLEKSRLLSDRFSAERPKGSFSTLEIQRTEQGDSAMYLCASKTGVDEQFFGPGTRLTVL.

This clonotype turned up a few times. This chain connects TRBV20-1 to TRBJ2-7; 9 bases are a match to TRBD1. CDR3 length: 12 residues. The V gene's germline CDR1 is DFQATT and CDR2 SNEGSKA (reference sequence). V trimming: 3 bases; J trimming: 3 bases; junction bases outside the gene matches: 0. The CDR3 DNA follows: TGCAGTGCTAGGGGACAGGGCTACGAGCAGTACTTC. It yields the protein CSARGQGYEQYF.

The V gene is TRBV20-1, the J gene TRBJ2-1; 10 bases fit TRBD2. The CDR3 covers 14 residues. V was clipped by 6 bases and J by 10 bases; unmatched bases: 12. Germline-derived CDR1 and CDR2 are DFQATT and SNEGSKA (reference sequence). The CDR3 DNA reads TGCAGTGCCGAGGCAAGCGGGAGGGGACGGGAGCAGTTCTTC. Residues: CSAEASGRGREQFF.

This clonotype appeared many times. The CDR3 nucleotides are TGTGCCAGCCGGGACACTGAAGCTTTCTTT. Translation: CASRDTEAFF. The chain employs TRBV6-1 and TRBJ1-1, with D uncertain. Trimming removed 8 bases at V and 3 bases at J, with 4 bases between. Germline V lookup: CDR1 MNHNS, CDR2 SASEGT. The CDR3 has 10 residues.

The chain employs TRBV3-1 and TRBJ2-5; D possibly matches TRBD1 or TRBD2 (6 bases each). V was clipped by 1 base and J by 0 bases, with 21 bases between them. Germline CDR1 and CDR2: LGHDT and YNNKEL (reference sequence). This CDR3 is 19 amino acids long. The CDR3 region is CASSQGTSRGAGHQETQYF. DNA for the CDR3: TGTGCCAGCAGCCAAGGGACCTCGAGGGGGGCGGGACACCAAGAGACCCAGTACTTC.

This clonotype was recorded at least ten times. V gene TRBV29-1 combines with J gene TRBJ2-1; TRBD2 matches 13 bases. V was pared by 4 bases and J by 0 bases, with 3 bases of the junction left unmatched. The CDR3 runs to 16 residues. The germline CDR1 and CDR2 sequences are SQVTM and ANQGSEA. The CDR3 region is CSVAGTSGISYNEQFF. Written as DNA, the CDR3 is TGCAGCGTTGCGGGGACTAGCGGGATCTCCTACAATGAGCAGTTCTTC.

V is TRBV12-3 or TRBV12-4 and J is TRBJ2-7; TRBD2 might be the D (5 bases). The CDR3 is 13 residues long. V shed 4 bases and J shed 6 bases, with 13 bases lying between them. CDR3 amino acids: CASSYGSFPEQYF. CDR3 DNA: TGTGCCAGCAGTTATGGGAGTTTCCCCGAGCAGTACTTC.

The chain combines TRBV6-1 with TRBJ2-1; 7 bases are a match to TRBD2. Germline assignment: CDR1 MNHNS and CDR2 SASEGT. The CDR3 has 13 residues. CDR3 coding DNA: TGTGCGATCCGGGAGGCCGCCTACAATGAGCAGTTCTTC. Translated: CAIREAAYNEQFF.

V is TRBV28 and J is TRBJ2-2; 9 bases agree with TRBD2. Germline V gene sequence: CDR1 MDHEN, CDR2 SYDVKM. Trimming took 7 bases from V and 7 from J; bases not matched to a gene: 10. The CDR3 has 15 amino acids. The CDR3 DNA follows: TGTGCCAGCAACAAACAGATAGCGGGAGTCGGGGAGCTGTTTTTT. Translating it yields CASNKQIAGVGELFF. Full variable domain (rest looked up from reference TRBV28 and TRBJ2-2): DVKVTQSSRYLVKRTGEKVFLECVQDMDHENMFWYRQDPGLGLRLIYFSYDVKMKEKGDIPEGYSVSREKKERFSLILESASTNQTSMYLCASNKQIAGVGELFFGEGSRLTVL.

V gene TRBV5-4 combines with J gene TRBJ2-1; 9 bases match TRBD2. The ends lost 1 base at V and 8 bases at J; junction bases unmatched: 7. The V gene's germline CDR1 is SGHNT and CDR2 YYREEE (reference sequence). The CDR3 is 15 amino acids. The CDR3 DNA reads as TGTGCCAGCAGCTTGAGTTTAGCGGGAGAGGATGAGCAGTTCTTC. It codes for CASSLSLAGEDEQFF.

This clonotype was recorded a few times. The CDR3 DNA follows: TGTGCCAGCAGCTCGGACAGGACCCACACCGGGGAGCTGTTTTTT. Protein sequence: CASSSDRTHTGELFF. The chain recombines TRBV7-2 with TRBJ2-2; 7 nucleotides agree with TRBD1. CDR3 length: 15 amino acids. V gave up 4 bases and J gave up 3 bases; unmatched junction bases: 5. The germline V gene has CDR1 SGHTA and CDR2 FQGNSA.

This clonotype was seen ten or more times. The chain uses TRBV7-9 and TRBJ2-2; unclear D gene. The V end lost 1 base, the J end lost 2 bases, and 5 bases lay between the germline ends. CDR1 SEHNR and CDR2 FQNEAQ come from the germline V gene (reference sequence). The CDR3 runs 14 residues. In nucleotides, the CDR3 is TGTGCCAGCAGCTTAGGAGTTAACACCGGGGAGCTGTTTTTT. Residues: CASSLGVNTGELFF.

The chain is built from TRBV20-1 and TRBJ2-1; TRBD2 matches 13 bases. The CDR3 totals 16 residues. Germline V gives CDR1 DFQATT, CDR2 SNEGSKA (reference sequence). The CDR3 bases are TGCTGTGTCTTAGGGATCGGGACTAGCGGGGTTGATGAGCAGTTCTTC. Its protein product is CCVLGIGTSGVDEQFF.

This clonotype was seen only a few times. CDR3 coding DNA: TGTGCCAGCAGTTTAGACAGGTTAAAGGAGTTCTTC. This codes for CASSLDRLKEFF. The chain has TRBV12-3 or TRBV12-4 and TRBJ2-1; a weak D match, TRBD1 (5 bases). Trimming removed 1 base from V and 14 bases from J, with 12 bases in between. The CDR3 spans 12 residues.

In its sample, this clonotype was seen a few times. CDR3 nucleotides: TGCGCCAGCAGCCAAGATTGGGCCAGGGGATACGCAGATACGCAGTATTTT. As protein: CASSQDWARGYADTQYF. The chain has TRBV4-1 and TRBJ2-3, with TRBD1 as a possible D gene (6 bases). The germline V gene encodes CDR1 MGHRA and CDR2 YSYEKL. This CDR3 spans 17 amino acids. Trimming took 0 bases from V and 4 from J, leaving 17 bases between them.

There are a few counts of this clonotype. This sequence joins TRBV11-2 and TRBJ1-1; D call uncertain. The CDR3 totals 14 residues. Germline V gene lookup returns CDR1 SGHAT and CDR2 FQNNGV. Between the trimmed V and J ends, which lost 3 bases and 1 base, there was a span of 9 bases. CDR3 protein: CASSFYSTNTEAFF. CDR3 DNA sequence: TGTGCCAGCAGCTTTTACTCAACGAACACTGAAGCTTTCTTT.